Listed below are T cell receptor beta chains from one sample, sequenced in a study of shared clonotypes between healthy human individuals. Assay: immunoSEQ multiplex PCR; the TCRdb copy retains only in-frame clones and omits some. This sample has about 2.5 million clones; under 95% occur once, and the top ten carry about 0.41%. The material sequenced was naive CD4+ T cells from PBMCs. Receptors were obtained from a man younger than 35 in good health. Some clones in this sample may be carry-over from other donors' samples. The CDR3 runs from the conserved cysteine through the conserved F or W. D genes are given only for firm matches. Clone size is not always given. Where it is, it says once, few, many or a class for expanded clones.

D gene: TRBD1; J gene: TRBJ2-2; clone size: .; V gene: TRBV19; CDR3 protein: CASSEPGQGGTGELFF; CDR3 DNA: TGTGCCAGTAGTGAACCGGGACAGGGGGGAACCGGGGAGCTGTTTTTT
D gene: .; J gene: TRBJ1-5; clone size: .; V gene: TRBV28; CDR3 protein: CASSSSMAGASNQPQHF; CDR3 DNA: TGTGCCAGCAGTTCCTCTATGGCGGGGGCGAGCAATCAGCCCCAGCATTTT
D gene: .; J gene: TRBJ1-2; clone size: .; V gene: TRBV6-6; CDR3 protein: CASSYSSGASDYGYTF; CDR3 DNA: TGTGCCAGCAGTTACTCGTCAGGGGCGAGCGACTATGGCTACACCTTC
D gene: .; J gene: TRBJ1-2; clone size: once; V gene: TRBV5-1; CDR3 protein: CASSLSLQPYGYTF; CDR3 DNA: TGCGCCAGCAGCTTAAGTCTACAACCCTATGGCTACACCTTC
D gene: TRBD1; J gene: TRBJ2-7; clone size: .; V gene: TRBV7-2; CDR3 protein: CASSFDRGAYEQYF; CDR3 DNA: TGTGCCAGCAGCTTCGACAGGGGAGCCTACGAGCAGTACTTC
D gene: .; J gene: TRBJ2-1; clone size: .; V gene: TRBV9; CDR3 protein: CASSIRTALVGEQFF; CDR3 DNA: TGTGCCAGCAGCATCCGAACAGCCCTAGTGGGTGAGCAGTTCTTC
D gene: TRBD2; J gene: TRBJ2-7; clone size: once; V gene: TRBV28; CDR3 protein: CASSLGTSGRAWREQYF; CDR3 DNA: TGTGCCAGCAGTTTGGGGACTAGCGGGAGGGCCTGGAGAGAGCAGTACTTC
D gene: .; J gene: TRBJ2-5; clone size: .; V gene: TRBV28; CDR3 protein: CASSLGKGTQYF; CDR3 DNA: TGTGCCAGCAGTTTAGGGAAGGGGACCCAGTACTTC
D gene: .; J gene: TRBJ2-2; clone size: .; V gene: TRBV2; CDR3 protein: CASSVSTNTGELFF; CDR3 DNA: TGTGCCAGCAGTGTCTCTACGAACACCGGGGAGCTGTTTTTT
D gene: .; J gene: TRBJ2-1; clone size: .; V gene: TRBV10-3; CDR3 protein: CATRSSGYNEQFF; CDR3 DNA: TGTGCCACCCGGAGTTCCGGATACAATGAGCAGTTCTTC
D gene: .; J gene: TRBJ1-1; clone size: .; V gene: TRBV7-9; CDR3 protein: CASSLDWGASTEAFF; CDR3 DNA: TGTGCCAGCAGCTTAGATTGGGGGGCGAGCACTGAAGCTTTCTTT
D gene: .; J gene: TRBJ2-1; clone size: .; V gene: TRBV18; CDR3 protein: CASSPMRGSSEQFF; CDR3 DNA: TGTGCCAGCTCACCAATGCGTGGGAGTAGTGAGCAGTTCTTC
D gene: TRBD2; J gene: TRBJ2-1; clone size: .; V gene: TRBV30; CDR3 protein: CAWGARGASGRYNEQFF; CDR3 DNA: TGTGCCTGGGGCGCGCGAGGCGCTAGCGGGCGTTACAATGAGCAGTTCTTC
D gene: .; J gene: TRBJ2-3; clone size: once; V gene: TRBV7-2; CDR3 protein: CASSLQPGIGGDTQYF; CDR3 DNA: TGTGCCAGCAGCTTGCAGCCCGGGATTGGAGGAGATACGCAGTATTTT